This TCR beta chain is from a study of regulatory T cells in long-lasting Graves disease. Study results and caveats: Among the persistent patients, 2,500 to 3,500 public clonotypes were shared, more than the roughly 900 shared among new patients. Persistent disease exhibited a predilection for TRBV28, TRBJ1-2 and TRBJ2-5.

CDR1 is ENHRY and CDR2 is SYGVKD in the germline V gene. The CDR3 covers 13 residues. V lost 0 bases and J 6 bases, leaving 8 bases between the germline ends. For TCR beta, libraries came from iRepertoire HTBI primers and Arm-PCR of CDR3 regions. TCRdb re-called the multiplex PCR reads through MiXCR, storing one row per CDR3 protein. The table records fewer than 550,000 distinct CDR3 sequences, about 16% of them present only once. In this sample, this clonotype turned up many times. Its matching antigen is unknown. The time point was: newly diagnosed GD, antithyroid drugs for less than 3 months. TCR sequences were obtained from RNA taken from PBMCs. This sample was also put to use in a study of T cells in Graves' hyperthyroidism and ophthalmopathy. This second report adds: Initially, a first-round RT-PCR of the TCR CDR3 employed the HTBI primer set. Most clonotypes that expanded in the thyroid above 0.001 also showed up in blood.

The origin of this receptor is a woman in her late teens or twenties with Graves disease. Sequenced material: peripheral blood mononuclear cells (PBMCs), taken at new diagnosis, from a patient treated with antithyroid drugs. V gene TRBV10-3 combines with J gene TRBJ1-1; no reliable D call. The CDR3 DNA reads TGTGCCATCAGTGAGTCGAGGCCCGCTGAAGCTTTCTTT. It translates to CAISESRPAEAFF.